Reported below is one TCR beta chain. No antigen is known for it. These data belong to a study of cytomegalovirus exposure and HLA in healthy donors. Study-level background: Unique TCR beta sequences numbering about 100 million came from roughly 180 million T cells in an earlier analysis. Points from the study as a whole: Later, TCR association rates were found to vary by HLA locus, highest for DRB1 and lowest for HLA-C. Association of 16,951 TCR beta sequences with HLA alleles was found at 0.05 false discovery rate in a later analysis. Reports credit the classifier with highly specific, highly sensitive diagnosis of cytomegalovirus status.

J lost 4 bases, V lost 2 bases, and 6 bases had no gene match. The CDR3 totals 16 residues. Germline V CDR1 and CDR2: GTSNPN, SVGIG (reference sequence). A multiplex PCR was run with 60 Vbeta primers and 13 Jbeta primers. Clones were read by immunoSEQ multiplex PCR, and TCRdb kept only the in-frame ones, dropping some. The sample shows some 130,000 clones, around 77% of them seen only once. The chain is built from TRBV30 and TRBJ2-5, with 14 bases that match TRBD2. The receptor was derived from a man aged 25-40 years in good health and CMV-seronegative. Sequencing used PBMCs. The CDR3 region has the DNA TGTGCCTGGAGTAAGGGACTAGCGGGAGTAGGAGAGACCCAGTACTTC. Amino acids: CAWSKGLAGVGETQYF. The entire variable domain, with the rest obtained from reference TRBV30 and TRBJ2-5, is as follows: SQTIHQWPATLVQPVGSPLSLECTVEGTSNPNLYWYRQAAGRGLQLLFYSVGIGQISSEVPQNLSASRPQDRQFILSSKKLLLSDSGFYLCAWSKGLAGVGETQYFGPGTRLLVL.